This TCR beta chain was documented in a study of blood T cell repertoires in COVID-19. Whole-study context: Some COVID-19 samples were acute and others convalescent; all came from the United States, Italy and Spain. From T cells, B-cell-depleted T cells, or PBMCs came the material, which was cDNA or gDNA.

Original methodology: Cell counts per sample came from amplifying reference gene primers. Measured with immunoSEQ multiplex PCR; TCRdb has only the in-frame clones, and not every one. The D gene and trimming were derived from the DNA, and the V and J assignments and clone size from that table. Here the sample spans 130,000 to 150,000 clones, 75% to 85% being singletons. The CDR3 runs 13 residues. The V gene lost 0 bases and the J gene lost 4 bases, with 7 bases spanning the gap. Per the germline V gene, CDR1 is GTSNPN and CDR2 is SVGIG (reference sequence). V and J are TRBV30 and TRBJ1-5; D not certain. This TCR was sampled from a man aged 55 to 70 with active or convalescent COVID-19. The specimen was peripheral blood. The CDR3 is CAWSVSQNQPQHF. In nucleotides, the CDR3 is TGTGCCTGGAGTGTATCCCAAAATCAGCCCCAGCATTTT.